This TCR beta chain is drawn from a study of blood T cell repertoires in COVID-19 (dated by TCRdb to 2020 to 2022). Background for the entire study: Samples covering the acute and convalescent phases of COVID-19 were provided by collaborators in the United States, Italy and Spain. Where HLA class I and class II types were available, the types were taken from metadata supplied by the sample provider, not from assay-based typing. A freely available public database, intended as a resource for researchers studying the immune response to SARS-CoV-2, is where the repertoires were released. The dataset comprised deeply sampled blood TCRbeta repertoires from subjects exposed to, actively infected with, or recovered from COVID-19. Sample metadata almost always included a de-identified subject ID, COVID-19 status, age in years and sex. The samples were drawn from the first 160 participants of the ongoing ImmuneRACE study and from over 950 subjects provided by 6 global collaborators. The material from the prospective study consisted of cDNA or gDNA derived from T cells, B-cell-depleted T cells, or PBMCs. On the study overall, not on this receptor specifically: Clinical and demographic metadata were provided uncurated, with the amount varying by source and participant.

Each collaborating institution followed its own protocols to collect whole blood in K2EDTA tubes. For TCRbeta analysis, collaborators shipped samples in one of three forms: frozen whole blood, isolated PBMCs, or DNA extracted from either of those sample types. The immunoSEQ Assay, a bias-controlled multiplex PCR, was used to amplify TCRbeta CDR3 regions from genomic DNA. Per the authors' processing: Within the assay, amplification of reference gene primers was used to estimate how many nucleated cells each sample contained. To quantify the absolute abundance of each unique TCRbeta CDR3 rearrangement, sequence reads were collapsed and filtered. Productive Simpson clonality was computed per sample as the square root of Simpson's diversity index over productive rearrangements. TCRdb carries this immuneACCESS record with in-frame sequences only. Its versions omit some clonotypes, under half of them owing to an unresolved V gene in the studies checked, with the rest unexplained. The V and J calls and clone size come from that table; D and trimming were worked out from the DNA. The sample table contains 250,000 to 300,000 clones; only one count was recorded for roughly 91% of them. Jointly, the top ten make up about 5% of the sample.

Remarks on this clone: What this receptor recognizes is not known. There are no base qualities to consult, and no much larger clone falls within one base.

CDR1 and CDR2, per the germline V gene, are LGHNT and FRNRAP. The CDR3 runs 15 amino acids, cysteine and phenylalanine included. Only CDR3 DNA remains: 45 bases, in frame from the first base. V and J lose 1 base and 2 bases, and a span of 9 bases separates them. The sequence came from a man aged 35 to 55 with acute or convalescent COVID-19. What was sequenced was peripheral blood. The sequence is built from TRBV12-5 and TRBJ1-5, with TRBD1 tentatively as D gene (6 bases match). The DNA sequence is TGTGCTAGTGGTTTGGATACAGGGCGCAATCAGCCCCAGCATTTT. This codes for CASGLDTGRNQPQHF.